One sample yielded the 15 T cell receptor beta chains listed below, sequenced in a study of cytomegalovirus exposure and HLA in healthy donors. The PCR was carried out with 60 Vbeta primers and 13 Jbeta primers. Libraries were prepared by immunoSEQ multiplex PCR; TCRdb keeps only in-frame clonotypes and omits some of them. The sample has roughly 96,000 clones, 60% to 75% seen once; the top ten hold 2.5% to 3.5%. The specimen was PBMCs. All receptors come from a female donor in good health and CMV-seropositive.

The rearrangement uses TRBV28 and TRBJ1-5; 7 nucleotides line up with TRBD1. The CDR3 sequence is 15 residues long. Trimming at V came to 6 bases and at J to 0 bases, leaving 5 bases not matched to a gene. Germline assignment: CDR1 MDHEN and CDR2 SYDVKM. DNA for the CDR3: TGTGCCAGCAGGGGGACAGTTCTTAGCAATCAGCCCCAGCATTTT. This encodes CASRGTVLSNQPQHF.

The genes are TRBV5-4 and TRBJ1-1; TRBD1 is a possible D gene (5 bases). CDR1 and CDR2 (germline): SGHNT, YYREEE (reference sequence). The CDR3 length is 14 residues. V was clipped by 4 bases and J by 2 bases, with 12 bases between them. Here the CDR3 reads CASSRSTVNTEAFF. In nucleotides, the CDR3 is TGTGCCAGCAGCAGATCGACAGTTAACACTGAAGCTTTCTTT.

The CDR3 sequence: CAISESTRTGDEKLFF. The CDR3 nucleotides are TGTGCCATCAGTGAGTCGACTCGGACAGGGGATGAAAAACTGTTTTTT. The chain uses TRBV10-3 and TRBJ1-4; TRBD1 matches at 9 bases. V lost 0 bases to trimming and J lost 6 bases; unmatched junction nucleotides: 5. The V gene's germline CDR1 is ENHRY and CDR2 SYGVKD. This CDR3 has 16 amino acids.

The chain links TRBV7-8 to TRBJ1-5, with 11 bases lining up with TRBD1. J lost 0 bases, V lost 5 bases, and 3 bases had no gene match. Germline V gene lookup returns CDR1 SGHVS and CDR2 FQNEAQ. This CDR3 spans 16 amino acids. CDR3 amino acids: CASSRDRGYSNQPQHF. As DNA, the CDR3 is TGTGCCAGCAGCCGGGACAGGGGGTATAGCAATCAGCCCCAGCATTTT.

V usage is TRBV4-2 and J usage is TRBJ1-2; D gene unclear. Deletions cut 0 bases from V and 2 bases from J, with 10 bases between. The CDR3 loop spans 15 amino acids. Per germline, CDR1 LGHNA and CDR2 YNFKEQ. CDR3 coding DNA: TGTGCCAGCAGCCAAGATCCGGGGATCAACTATGGCTACACCTTC. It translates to CASSQDPGINYGYTF.

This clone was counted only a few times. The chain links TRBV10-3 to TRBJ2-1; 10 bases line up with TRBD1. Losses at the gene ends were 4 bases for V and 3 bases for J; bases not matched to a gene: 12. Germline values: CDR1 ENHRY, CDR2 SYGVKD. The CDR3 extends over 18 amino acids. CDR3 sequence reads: CAISGPGTGEQDYNEQFF. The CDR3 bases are TGTGCCATCAGTGGTCCCGGGACAGGGGAACAAGACTACAATGAGCAGTTCTTC.

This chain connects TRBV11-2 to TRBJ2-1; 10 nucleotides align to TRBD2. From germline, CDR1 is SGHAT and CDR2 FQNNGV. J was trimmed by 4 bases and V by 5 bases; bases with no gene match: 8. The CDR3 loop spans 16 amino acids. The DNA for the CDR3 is TGTGCCAGCAGCCGCCCTCTAGCGGGGGCTTACAATGAGCAGTTCTTC. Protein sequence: CASSRPLAGAYNEQFF.

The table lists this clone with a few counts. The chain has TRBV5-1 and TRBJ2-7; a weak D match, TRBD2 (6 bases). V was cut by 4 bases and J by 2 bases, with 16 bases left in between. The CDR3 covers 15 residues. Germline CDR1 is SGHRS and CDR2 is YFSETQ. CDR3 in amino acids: CASSPGGSIPYEQYF. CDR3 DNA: TGCGCCAGCAGCCCAGGAGGGAGTATCCCCTACGAGCAGTACTTC.

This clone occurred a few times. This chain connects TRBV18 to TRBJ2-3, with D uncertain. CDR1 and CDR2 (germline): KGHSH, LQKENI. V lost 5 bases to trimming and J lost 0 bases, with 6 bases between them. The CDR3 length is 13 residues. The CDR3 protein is CASSVRSTDTQYF. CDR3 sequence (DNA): TGTGCCAGCTCAGTCAGAAGCACAGATACGCAGTATTTT.

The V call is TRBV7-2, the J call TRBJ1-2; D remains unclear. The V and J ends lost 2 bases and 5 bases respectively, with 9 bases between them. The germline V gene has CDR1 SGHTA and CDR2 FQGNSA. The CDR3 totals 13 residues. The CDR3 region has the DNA TGTGCCAGCAGCTTACAGGAAACGTATGGCTACACCTTC. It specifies CASSLQETYGYTF.

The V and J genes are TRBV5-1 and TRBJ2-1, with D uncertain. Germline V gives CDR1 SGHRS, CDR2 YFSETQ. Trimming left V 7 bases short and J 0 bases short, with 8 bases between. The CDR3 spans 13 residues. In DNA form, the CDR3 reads TGCGCCAGCCGATCTAGCTCCTACAATGAGCAGTTCTTC. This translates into CASRSSSYNEQFF.

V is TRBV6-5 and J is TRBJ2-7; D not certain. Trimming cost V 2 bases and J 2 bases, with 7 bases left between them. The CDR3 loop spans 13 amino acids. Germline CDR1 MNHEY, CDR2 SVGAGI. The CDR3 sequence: CASSYNRAYEQYF. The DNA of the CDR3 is TGTGCCAGCAGTTACAACCGAGCCTACGAGCAGTACTTC.

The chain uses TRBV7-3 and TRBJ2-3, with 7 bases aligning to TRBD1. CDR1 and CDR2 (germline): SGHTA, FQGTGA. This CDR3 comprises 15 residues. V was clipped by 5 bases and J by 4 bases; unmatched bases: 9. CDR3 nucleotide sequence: TGTGCCAGCAGCCGAACAGGGGAAACGTCAGATACGCAGTATTTT. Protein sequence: CASSRTGETSDTQYF.

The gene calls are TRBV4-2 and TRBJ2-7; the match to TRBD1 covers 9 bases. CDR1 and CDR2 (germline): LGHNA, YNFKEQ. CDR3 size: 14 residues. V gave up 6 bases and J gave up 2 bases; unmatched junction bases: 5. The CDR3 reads CASRTRDRAYEQYF. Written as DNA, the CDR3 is TGTGCCAGCAGGACCCGGGACAGGGCCTACGAGCAGTACTTC.

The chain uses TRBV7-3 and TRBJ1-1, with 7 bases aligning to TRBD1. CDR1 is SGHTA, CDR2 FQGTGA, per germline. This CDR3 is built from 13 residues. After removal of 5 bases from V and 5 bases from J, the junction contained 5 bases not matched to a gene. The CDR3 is CASSPGGRTEAFF. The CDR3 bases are TGTGCCAGCAGCCCAGGGGGGAGGACTGAAGCTTTCTTT.